These 17 T cell receptor beta chains came from one sample sequenced in a study of shared clonotypes between healthy human individuals (dated by TCRdb to about 2020). CD8 naive samples consisted of CD45RO-negative cells that were positively selected for CCR7, yielding a CD45RA+CCR7+ population without TemRA cells. Library method: the immunoSEQ multiplex PCR assay. TCRdb obtained this table from immuneACCESS and retained in-frame rearrangements with V and J assigned. These tables miss some clones; where compared with another copy, unresolved V genes account for less than half of the shortfall, and the remainder is unexplained. The sample table holds some 2.1 million clones, of which about 94% were seen once. Approximately 1.2% of the sample is in the top ten clones. Material for sequencing was naive CD8+ T cells sorted from blood. The cell subset or site label, read with the paper, signifies: CD45RA+CCR7+. These receptors all stem from a man between 18 and 29 years old in good health.

The CDR3 nucleotides are TGTGCCAGCAGCTTTGGAAGGAATGGGGAGAACATTCAGTACTTC. Its protein product is CASSFGRNGENIQYF. The J gene is TRBJ2-4, the V gene TRBV7-9; D is perhaps TRBD2 (5 bases). The CDR3 contains 15 residues. Germline V lookup: CDR1 SEHNR, CDR2 FQNEAQ (reference sequence). Trimming removed 3 bases at V and 7 bases at J, with 16 bases between. The complete variable domain, with remaining parts taken from reference TRBV7-9 and TRBJ2-4, reads DTGVSQNPRHKITKRGQNVTFRCDPISEHNRLYWYRQTLGQGPEFLTYFQNEAQLEKSRLLSDRFSAERPKGSFSTLEIQRTEQGDSAMYLCASSFGRNGENIQYFGAGTRLSVL.

In the case of this clone: Distinct nucleotide sequences in the sample also encode this CDR3. The chain combines TRBV6-6 with TRBJ2-5, with unresolved D. Trimming took 0 bases from V and 4 from J, leaving 3 bases between them. Per germline, CDR1 MNHNY and CDR2 SVGAGI (reference sequence). The CDR3 covers 12 residues. The CDR3 bases are TGTGCCAGCAGTTACTCGAGAGAGACCCAGTACTTC. Residues: CASSYSRETQYF.

CDR3 loop: CATSNRENTEAFF. The CDR3 region has the DNA TGTGCCACCAGCAATCGGGAGAACACTGAAGCTTTCTTT. The chain carries TRBV15 and TRBJ1-1, with D uncertain. This CDR3 is 13 amino acids long. CDR1 and CDR2 from the germline V gene are LNHNV and YYDKDF (reference sequence). V was clipped by 4 bases and J by 1 base, with 7 bases between them.

The chain links TRBV11-3 to TRBJ2-7; D unresolved. Germline V gives CDR1 SGHNT, CDR2 YENEEA. This CDR3 contains 17 residues. V was cut by 2 bases and J by 0 bases, with 17 bases left in between. CDR3 in amino acids: CASSLTRSIVSSYEQYF. The CDR3 DNA reads as TGTGCCAGCAGCTTAACTCGATCTATTGTGAGCTCCTACGAGCAGTACTTC.

The chain joins TRBV29-1 to TRBJ2-5, with D tentatively TRBD2 (5 bases). The CDR3 is 13 amino acids. Germline V gives CDR1 SQVTM, CDR2 ANQGSEA. Trimming removed 5 bases from V and 0 bases from J, with 10 bases in between. CDR3 nucleotides: TGCAGCGTTTTCGGGGAAAACCAAGAGACCCAGTACTTC. It yields the protein CSVFGENQETQYF.

The J gene is TRBJ2-7, the V gene TRBV30; D unresolved. The V gene's germline CDR1 is GTSNPN and CDR2 SVGIG (reference sequence). The CDR3 length is 13 residues. V gave up 3 bases and J gave up 2 bases, with 11 bases separating them. The CDR3 protein is CAWSSTNTYEQYF. CDR3 DNA: TGTGCCTGGAGCTCTACTAATACCTACGAGCAGTACTTC.

J is TRBJ1-1 and V is TRBV13; D gene unclear. The CDR3 consists of 12 residues. Trimming took 3 bases from V and 4 from J, leaving 6 bases between them. Germline CDR1 PRHDT, CDR2 FYEKMQ (reference sequence). The CDR3 region is CASSLSATEAFF. CDR3 nucleotide sequence: TGTGCCAGCAGCTTGTCGGCCACTGAAGCTTTCTTT.

The gene calls are TRBV4-1 and TRBJ2-5, with TRBD1 matching 8 bases. In germline, CDR1 is MGHRA, CDR2 YSYEKL. The CDR3 totals 14 residues. Unmatched junction bases numbered 8, after V lost 4 bases and J lost 7 bases. The CDR3 DNA reads TGCGCCAGCAGCCCGGACAGGGTCTGGGGGACCCAGTACTTC. Its protein is CASSPDRVWGTQYF.

This chain uses TRBV18 with TRBJ2-2, with D unresolved. The CDR3 spans 14 residues. V was shortened by 3 bases and J by 2 bases, with 7 bases between the two germline ends. CDR1 and CDR2 (germline): KGHSH, LQKENI. CDR3 sequence (DNA): TGTGCCAGCTCACCCACGGACAACACCGGGGAGCTGTTTTTT. Translating gives CASSPTDNTGELFF.

About this clone: Different DNA sequences within this sample yield the same CDR3. The rearrangement joins TRBV29-1 to TRBJ1-1; D gene ambiguous. This CDR3 has 10 amino acids. Trimming left V 4 bases short and J 5 bases short, with 5 bases between. Germline assignment: CDR1 SQVTM and CDR2 ANQGSEA. The CDR3 protein is CSVGSTEAFF. The CDR3 DNA follows: TGCAGCGTTGGATCAACTGAAGCTTTCTTT.

The J gene is TRBJ2-5, the V gene TRBV7-9; no definite D call. This CDR3 contains 15 residues. The ends were cut back, 5 bases at V and 2 bases at J, with 15 bases in the middle. Per germline, CDR1 SEHNR and CDR2 FQNEAQ (reference sequence). The CDR3 spells CASSTRATIQETQYF. For the CDR3, the DNA is TGTGCCAGCAGCACCCGAGCTACAATTCAAGAGACCCAGTACTTC.

The chain links TRBV19 to TRBJ1-5; possibly TRBD1 for D (5 bases). Trimming took off 11 bases at V and 5 bases at J, with 22 bases between the two ends. The germline CDR1 and CDR2 sequences are LNHDA and SQIVND (reference sequence). The CDR3 extends over 15 amino acids. The CDR3 region is CAPRGAGWADQPQHF. As DNA, the CDR3 is TGTGCCCCAAGAGGGGCAGGGTGGGCAGATCAGCCCCAGCATTTT. Looking up the rest from reference TRBV19 and TRBJ1-5 gives the full variable domain: DGGITQSPKYLFRKEGQNVTLSCEQNLNHDAMYWYRQDPGQGLRLIYYSQIVNDFQKGDIAEGYSVSREKKESFPLTVTSAQKNPTAFYLCAPRGAGWADQPQHFGDGTRLSIL.

The chain has TRBV6-5 and TRBJ2-3, with unresolved D. The CDR3 extends over 13 amino acids. Trimming removed 4 bases from V and 4 bases from J, with 9 bases in between. Looked up from germline, CDR1 is MNHEY and CDR2 is SVGAGI. The CDR3 nucleotides are TGTGCCAGCAGTTGGCGACAACCAGATACGCAGTATTTT. It is translated as CASSWRQPDTQYF.

The rearrangement joins TRBV27 to TRBJ2-4; 7 bases fit TRBD2. The length of the CDR3 is 15 residues. In germline, CDR1 is MNHEY, CDR2 SMNVEV (reference sequence). The V and J ends lost 8 bases and 3 bases, in that order; junction bases with no gene match: 10. The CDR3 loop is CASRQRAGLKNIQYF. In nucleotides, the CDR3 is TGTGCCAGCCGTCAACGAGCGGGGCTCAAAAACATTCAGTACTTC.

The chain employs TRBV9 and TRBJ1-6, with D possibly matching TRBD1 (5 bases). V was cut by 4 bases and J by 7 bases, with 18 bases left in between. Germline CDR1 SGDLS, CDR2 YYNGEE. This CDR3 region has 16 residues. CDR3 coding DNA: TGTGCCAGCAGCCCTCGCGCCAGGGTGGAAAATTCACCCCTCCACTTT. Translated, it gives CASSPRARVENSPLHF.

The rearrangement joins TRBV7-9 to TRBJ2-2; TRBD1 is a possible D gene (6 bases). The CDR3 covers 14 residues. V shed 6 bases and J shed 3 bases, with 11 bases lying between them. In germline, CDR1 is SEHNR, CDR2 FQNEAQ (reference sequence). The CDR3 DNA follows: TGTGCCAGCAGTTTTGAGGGGGACACCGGGGAGCTGTTTTTT. Translating gives CASSFEGDTGELFF.

The chain is built from TRBV2 and TRBJ1-1; TRBD1 aligns across 7 bases. CDR1 is SNHLY and CDR2 is FYNNEI in the germline V gene. The trim removed 7 bases at V and 3 bases at J, leaving 8 bases unmatched. The CDR3 is 14 residues long. The CDR3 region is CASMPTGSDTEAFF. CDR3 nucleotide sequence: TGTGCCAGCATGCCGACAGGGTCGGACACTGAAGCTTTCTTT.